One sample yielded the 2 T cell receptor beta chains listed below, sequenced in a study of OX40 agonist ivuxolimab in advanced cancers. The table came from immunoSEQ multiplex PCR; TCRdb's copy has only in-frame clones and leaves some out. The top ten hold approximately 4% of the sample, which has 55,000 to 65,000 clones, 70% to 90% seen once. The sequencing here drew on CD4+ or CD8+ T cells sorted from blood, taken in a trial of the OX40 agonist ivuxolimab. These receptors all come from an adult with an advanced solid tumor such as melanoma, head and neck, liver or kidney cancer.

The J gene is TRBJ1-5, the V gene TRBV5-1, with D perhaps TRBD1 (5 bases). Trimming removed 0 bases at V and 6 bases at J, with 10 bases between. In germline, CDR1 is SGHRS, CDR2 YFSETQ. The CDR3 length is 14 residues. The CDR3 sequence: CASSLGQHSQPQHF. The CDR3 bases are TGCGCCAGCAGCTTGGGACAGCACAGTCAGCCCCAGCATTTT.

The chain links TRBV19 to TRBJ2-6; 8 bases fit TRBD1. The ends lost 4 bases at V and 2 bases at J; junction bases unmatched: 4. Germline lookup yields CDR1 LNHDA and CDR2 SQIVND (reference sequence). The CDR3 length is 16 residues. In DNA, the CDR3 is TGTGCCAGTAGTACTAGACAGGGGACTGGGGCCAACGTCCTGACTTTC. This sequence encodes CASSTRQGTGANVLTF.